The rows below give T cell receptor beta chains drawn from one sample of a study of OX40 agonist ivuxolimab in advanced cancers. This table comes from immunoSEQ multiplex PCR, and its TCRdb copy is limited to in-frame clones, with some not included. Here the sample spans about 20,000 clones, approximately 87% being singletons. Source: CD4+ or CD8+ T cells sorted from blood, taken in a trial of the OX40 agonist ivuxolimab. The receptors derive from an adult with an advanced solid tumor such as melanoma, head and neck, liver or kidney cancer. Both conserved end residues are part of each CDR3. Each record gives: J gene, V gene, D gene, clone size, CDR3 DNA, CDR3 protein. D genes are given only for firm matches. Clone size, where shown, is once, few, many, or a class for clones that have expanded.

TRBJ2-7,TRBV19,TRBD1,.,TGTGCCAGTAGTATACGTAGGGACAGGGGCCTCCCGCGCGAGCAGTACTTC,CASSIRRDRGLPREQYF
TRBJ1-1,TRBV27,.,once,TGTGCCAGCAGTTTAAACCAGGGGCAAAATGAAGCTTTCTTT,CASSLNQGQNEAFF
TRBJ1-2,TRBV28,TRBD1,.,TGTGCCAGCAGTTTATTGGGGACAGGGGCCAACTATGGCTACACCTTC,CASSLLGTGANYGYTF
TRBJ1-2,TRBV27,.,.,TGTGCCAGCAGTCCGGCAACCCTGAGTGACTATGGCTACACCTTC,CASSPATLSDYGYTF
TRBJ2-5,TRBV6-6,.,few,TGTGCCAGCAGCTCAACGGCGGTACACCTACAAGAGACCCAGTACTTC,CASSSTAVHLQETQYF
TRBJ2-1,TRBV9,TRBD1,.,TGTGCCAGCAGCGTAGTAAGGGGACAGGGTCTAAATGAGCAGTTCTTC,CASSVVRGQGLNEQFF
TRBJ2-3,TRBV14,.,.,TGTGCCAGCAGCCAAGATCAGATACTTAGCACAGATACGCAGTATTTT,CASSQDQILSTDTQYF
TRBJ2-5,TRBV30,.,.,TGTGCCTGGAGTGTCACGGGGGAGACCCAGTACTTC,CAWSVTGETQYF
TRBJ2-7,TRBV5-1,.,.,TGCGCCAGCAGCTTGGGTGCAGGGTTATACGAGCAGTACTTC,CASSLGAGLYEQYF
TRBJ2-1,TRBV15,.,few,TGTGCCACCAGCAGATCCCGGAGTTTAGGGGGAAATGAGCAGTTCTTC,CATSRSRSLGGNEQFF
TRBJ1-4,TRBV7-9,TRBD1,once,TGTGCCAGCTCCCGACAGGGGAATAATGAAAAACTGTTTTTT,CASSRQGNNEKLFF
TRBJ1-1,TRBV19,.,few,TGTGCCAGTATAAGCCGTACGGGCACTGAAGCTTTCTTT,CASISRTGTEAFF
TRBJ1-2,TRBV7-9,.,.,TGTGCCAGCAGCTCTACAGGGCAACCGAACTATGGCTACACCTTC,CASSSTGQPNYGYTF
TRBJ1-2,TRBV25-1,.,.,TGTGCCAGCAGCTCGGGGGGGGACATACAAGGGTATGGCTACACCTTC,CASSSGGDIQGYGYTF
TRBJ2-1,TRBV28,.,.,TGTGCCAGCAGTCAACCACTGGGGAAAGCCTACAATGAGCAGTTCTTC,CASSQPLGKAYNEQFF
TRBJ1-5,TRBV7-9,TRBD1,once,TGTGCCAGCAGCTTGACAGGGGATAGCAATCAGCCCCAGCATTTT,CASSLTGDSNQPQHF
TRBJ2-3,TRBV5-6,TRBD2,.,TGTGCCAGCAGCTTTACGGGGGGTTCGGCAGATACGCAGTATTTT,CASSFTGGSADTQYF
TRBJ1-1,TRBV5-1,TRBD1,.,TGCGCCAGCAGTTGGACAGGGGGACAATCTGAAGCTTTCTTT,CASSWTGGQSEAFF
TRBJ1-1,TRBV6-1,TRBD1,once,TGTGCCTCAGGGGGACAGAGTATGAACACTGAAGCTTTCTTT,CASGGQSMNTEAFF
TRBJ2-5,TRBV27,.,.,TGTGCCAGCAGTTTCCTGGTCGACGGAAAAGAGACCCAGTACTTC,CASSFLVDGKETQYF
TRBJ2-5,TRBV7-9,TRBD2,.,TGTGCCAGCAGCTTAGGAGTCAGCGGGGAATTCCAAGAGACCCAGTACTTC,CASSLGVSGEFQETQYF
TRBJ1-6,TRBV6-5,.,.,TGTGCCAGCAGTTACGATTGGACAGCGGATTCACCCCTCCACTTT,CASSYDWTADSPLHF
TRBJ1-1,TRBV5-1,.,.,TGCGCCAGCAGCTTGGAGGGGCTAACTGAAGCTTTCTTT,CASSLEGLTEAFF
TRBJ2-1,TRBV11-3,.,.,TGTGCCAGCAGCCCCCCGGGCAGAGGTGAGCAGTTCTTC,CASSPPGRGEQFF
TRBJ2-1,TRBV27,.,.,TGTGCCAGCAGCGATAGTGGGGGGGCCATCTCCTACAATGAGCAGTTCTTC,CASSDSGGAISYNEQFF
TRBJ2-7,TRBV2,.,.,TGTGCCAGCAGTGTAGGACTGAACTACGAGCAGTACTTC,CASSVGLNYEQYF
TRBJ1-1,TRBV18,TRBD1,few,TGTGCCAGCTCCCCGGGACAGCAACAGAACACTGAAGCTTTCTTT,CASSPGQQQNTEAFF
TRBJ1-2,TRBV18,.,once,TGTGCCAGCTCCCCCGGGGGAAGGGACTATGGCTACACCTTC,CASSPGGRDYGYTF
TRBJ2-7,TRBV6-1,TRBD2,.,TGTGCCAGCAGGAGCCTAGCGGGAGGTGTGCAGTACTTC,CASRSLAGGVQYF
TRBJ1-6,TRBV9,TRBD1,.,TGTGCCAGCAGCGTAGACCCGACAGGGAAATCACCCCTCCACTTT,CASSVDPTGKSPLHF
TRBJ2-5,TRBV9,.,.,TGTGCCAGCGGACTCTCAGGCACCCAGTACTTC,CASGLSGTQYF
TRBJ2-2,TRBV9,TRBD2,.,TGTGCCAGCAACGGTATACGGGAGGGACACACCGGGGAGCTGTTTTTT,CASNGIREGHTGELFF
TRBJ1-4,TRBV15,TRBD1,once,TGTGCCACCAGCAGAGAGGGGGACAGGGTTGATGAAAAACTGTTTTTT,CATSREGDRVDEKLFF
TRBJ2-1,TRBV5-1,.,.,TGCGCCAGCAGCTTGGGTGGGGCCAATGAGCAGTTCTTC,CASSLGGANEQFF
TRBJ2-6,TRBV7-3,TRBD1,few,TGTGCCAGCAGCTCAGTTCAGGGGGCCTCCTCTGGGGCCAACGTCCTGACTTTC,CASSSVQGASSGANVLTF
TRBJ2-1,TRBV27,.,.,TGTGCCAGCAGGAATTACAGGAACTCCTACAATGAGCAGTTCTTC,CASRNYRNSYNEQFF
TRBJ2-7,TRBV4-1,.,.,TGCGCCAGCAGTACCGTGGACACCGGGTCCTACGAGCAGTACTTC,CASSTVDTGSYEQYF
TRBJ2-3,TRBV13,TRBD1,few,TGTGCCAGCAGCACCACCGCGGGGACAGGGACAGATACGCAGTATTTT,CASSTTAGTGTDTQYF
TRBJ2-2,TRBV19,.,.,TGTGCCAGTAGCTTCTATTCATCGGGACACAACACCGGGGAGCTGTTTTTT,CASSFYSSGHNTGELFF
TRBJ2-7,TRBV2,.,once,TGTGCCAGCACCGGAGCCTACGAGCAGTACTTC,CASTGAYEQYF